The 29 T cell receptor beta chains presented below share a single source sample, sequenced in a study of shared clonotypes between healthy human individuals. The data were produced by immunoSEQ multiplex PCR, yet TCRdb's version contains in-frame clones alone and is incomplete. The data contain around 750,000 clones, under 80% of them singletons. Sequenced sample: memory CD4+ T cells sorted from blood. Documented subset: CD45RA-negative fraction. These receptors were collected from a woman aged 25-40 years in good health.

V and J are TRBV6-1 and TRBJ2-1; unclear D gene. The CDR3 is 13 amino acids. Deletions cut 3 bases from V and 7 bases from J, with 10 bases between. The germline CDR1 and CDR2 sequences are MNHNS and SASEGT. Here the CDR3 DNA reads TGTGCCAGCAGTGAGGTTCGAATAAATGAGCAGTTCTTC. Translated: CASSEVRINEQFF.

This clone turned up a few times. This sequence joins TRBV25-1 and TRBJ1-5, with unresolved D. V lost 4 bases, J lost 2 bases, and 9 bases lay in between. Germline CDR1 reads MGHDK; CDR2 reads SYGVNS. The CDR3 has 14 residues. The CDR3 DNA sequence: TGTGCCAGCAGTGGGTCAGAGGGCAATCAGCCCCAGCATTTT. Protein sequence: CASSGSEGNQPQHF.

The chain links TRBV20-1 to TRBJ2-1, with D unresolved. Germline V gene lookup returns CDR1 DFQATT and CDR2 SNEGSKA (reference sequence). V was pared by 2 bases and J by 8 bases, with 7 bases between. CDR3 size: 11 residues. The CDR3 DNA reads as TGCAGTGCTAGATATCATTATGAGCAGTTCTTC. Amino acid sequence: CSARYHYEQFF.

This chain links TRBV19 with TRBJ2-7; the D gene is possibly TRBD1 (5 bases). This CDR3 has 14 residues. The germline gives CDR1 LNHDA, CDR2 SQIVND (reference sequence). With 2 bases removed from V and 3 bases from J, the gap between germline ends came to 11 bases. The CDR3 protein is CASSILQGDYEQYF. The CDR3, as DNA: TGTGCCAGTAGTATATTGCAGGGCGACTACGAGCAGTACTTC.

This clone was observed at least ten times. The chain carries TRBV5-1 and TRBJ2-7, with TRBD1 matching over 8 bases. V lost 4 bases and J lost 7; bases outside the gene matches: 10. Germline V CDR1 and CDR2: SGHRS, YFSETQ. The CDR3 consists of 14 residues. CDR3 nucleotides: TGCGCCAGCAGCCAGGGGACAGGTACTATAGAGCAGTACTTC. It translates to CASSQGTGTIEQYF.

V usage is TRBV7-8 and J usage is TRBJ2-3; D might be TRBD2 (7 bases). Germline loops: CDR1 SGHVS, CDR2 FQNEAQ. V gave up 5 bases and J gave up 3 bases, with 15 bases separating them. The CDR3 sequence is 15 residues long. The CDR3 spells CASSPRERGTDTQYF. CDR3 nucleotide sequence: TGTGCCAGCAGCCCGCGGGAGAGGGGGACAGATACGCAGTATTTT.

The chain joins TRBV2 to TRBJ2-2; D not certain. Germline V CDR1 and CDR2: SNHLY, FYNNEI. The length of the CDR3 is 14 residues. Deletions cut 3 bases from V and 1 base from J, with 6 bases between. Here the CDR3 reads CASSEKLNTGELFF. The CDR3 region has the DNA TGTGCCAGCAGTGAGAAGTTGAACACCGGGGAGCTGTTTTTT.

The chain combines TRBV15 with TRBJ2-7, with 7 bases aligning to TRBD2. This CDR3 comprises 14 residues. The germline gives CDR1 LNHNV, CDR2 YYDKDF (reference sequence). V lost 1 base, J lost 2 bases, and 2 bases stayed unmatched. The chain's CDR3 is CATSRVSGAYEQYF. CDR3 sequence (DNA): TGTGCCACCAGCAGAGTGAGCGGGGCCTACGAGCAGTACTTC.

This clone has a count of ten or more. The chain is built from TRBV6-1 and TRBJ2-1, with 9 bases matching TRBD1. The germline V gene has CDR1 MNHNS and CDR2 SASEGT. The CDR3 runs 15 residues. After removal of 8 bases from V and 7 bases from J, the junction contained 12 bases not matched to a gene. The CDR3 coding sequence is TGTGCCAGCTCCTTAATGGGACAGGGTGTTAATGAGCAGTTCTTC. This gives the protein CASSLMGQGVNEQFF.

V and J are TRBV5-1 and TRBJ2-7; D may be TRBD2 (6 bases). Trimming cost V 4 bases and J 6 bases, with 17 bases left between them. Germline CDR1 reads SGHRS; CDR2 reads YFSETQ. The CDR3 runs 14 residues. The CDR3 nucleotides read TGCGCCAGCAGCCCGGGACTGGTTGAGAGCGAGCAGTACTTC. This codes for CASSPGLVESEQYF.

The CDR3, as DNA: TGTGCCAGCAGCTCGGGGACGGTGGCCTACGAGCAGTACTTC. It translates to CASSSGTVAYEQYF. This chain uses TRBV7-2 with TRBJ2-7, with D perhaps given as TRBD1 or TRBD2 (5 bases each). The length of the CDR3 is 14 residues. Germline assignment: CDR1 SGHTA and CDR2 FQGNSA. The V end was cut by 4 bases, the J end by 2 bases, with 12 bases between. The full variable domain, in which reference TRBV7-2 and TRBJ2-7 provide the parts outside the CDR3, is GAGVSQSPSNKVTEKGKDVELRCDPISGHTALYWYRQSLGQGLEFLIYFQGNSAPDKSGLPSDRFSAERTGGSVSTLTIQRTQQEDSAVYLCASSSGTVAYEQYFGPGTRLTVT.

V gene TRBV27 combines with J gene TRBJ1-6, with D possibly TRBD1 on 6 matching bases. Trimming pared 3 bases from V and 7 bases from J, leaving 16 bases between. The germline CDR1 and CDR2 sequences are MNHEY and SMNVEV (reference sequence). This CDR3 has 16 residues. CDR3 nucleotide sequence: TGTGCCAGCAGTTTCCTCCTGACAGGCATAAATTCACCCCTCCACTTT. Amino acids: CASSFLLTGINSPLHF.

This chain joins TRBV28 and TRBJ2-4; D gene uncertain. The CDR3 extends over 13 amino acids. Germline V gene lookup returns CDR1 MDHEN and CDR2 SYDVKM. V lost 5 bases to trimming and J lost 0 bases, with 5 bases between them. The CDR3 nucleotides are TGTGCCAGCAGTAGAGTAGCCAAAAACATTCAGTACTTC. It is translated as CASSRVAKNIQYF. Full variable domain (outside the CDR3, taken from reference TRBV28 and TRBJ2-4): DVKVTQSSRYLVKRTGEKVFLECVQDMDHENMFWYRQDPGLGLRLIYFSYDVKMKEKGDIPEGYSVSREKKERFSLILESASTNQTSMYLCASSRVAKNIQYFGAGTRLSVL.

This rearrangement joins TRBV14 to TRBJ2-5; TRBD2 matches at 8 bases. Looked up from germline, CDR1 is SGHDN and CDR2 is FVKESK. V gave up 4 bases and J gave up 1 base; unmatched junction bases: 2. This CDR3 comprises 14 residues. The CDR3 nucleotides read TGTGCCAGCAGCCCAGGACTAGCCCAAGAGACCCAGTACTTC. Translation: CASSPGLAQETQYF.

V gene TRBV19 combines with J gene TRBJ2-7; D is undetermined. Germline CDR1 LNHDA, CDR2 SQIVND (reference sequence). The length of the CDR3 is 13 residues. Trimming shortened V by 6 bases and J by 0 bases, and 9 bases separated the two germline ends. The CDR3, as DNA: TGTGCCAGTAGGGGCGAGTCCTCCTACGAGCAGTACTTC. It specifies CASRGESSYEQYF.

V is TRBV19 and J is TRBJ2-3, with a weak D call TRBD2 (5 bases). CDR3 length: 14 amino acids. The V end was cut by 4 bases, the J end by 1 base, with 9 bases between. Germline V CDR1 and CDR2: LNHDA, SQIVND (reference sequence). The CDR3 loop is CASSTMEGTDTQYF. The CDR3 nucleotides are TGTGCCAGTAGTACCATGGAGGGCACAGATACGCAGTATTTT.

This clone has just one count. The sample holds other DNA sequences that translate to the same CDR3. This sequence joins TRBV2 and TRBJ1-1; TRBD1 is a possible D gene (5 bases). Germline V lookup: CDR1 SNHLY, CDR2 FYNNEI. V was pared by 3 bases and J by 1 base, with 9 bases between. This CDR3 has 14 amino acids. CDR3 DNA: TGTGCCAGCAGTGACAGGGCGGGGAACACTGAAGCTTTCTTT. It translates to CASSDRAGNTEAFF. The entire variable domain, with the rest obtained from reference TRBV2 and TRBJ1-1, is as follows: EPEVTQTPSHQVTQMGQEVILRCVPISNHLYFYWYRQILGQKVEFLVSFYNNEISEKSEIFDDQFSVERPDGSNFTLKIRSTKLEDSAMYFCASSDRAGNTEAFFGQGTRLTVV.

The chain carries TRBV6-1 and TRBJ2-3; no reliable D call. V lost 8 bases and J lost 0, with 12 bases in between. The CDR3 spans 14 residues. The V gene's germline CDR1 is MNHNS and CDR2 SASEGT. DNA of the CDR3: TGTGCCAGCTGCTCAGCGCCCAGCACAGATACGCAGTATTTT. Its translation: CASCSAPSTDTQYF.

This clone has only one observation. The chain joins TRBV27 to TRBJ1-2; D might be TRBD1 (6 bases). V lost 4 bases and J 7 bases, leaving 22 bases between the germline ends. The CDR3 contains 16 residues. CDR1 and CDR2 (germline): MNHEY, SMNVEV (reference sequence). The chain's CDR3 is CASSSDSNRVSGGYTF. The CDR3 DNA reads TGTGCCAGCAGTTCCGATAGTAACAGGGTTTCGGGTGGCTACACCTTC.

The genes are TRBV5-1 and TRBJ2-1, with a tentative D call TRBD1 (5 bases). CDR3 length: 15 residues. CDR1 is SGHRS, CDR2 YFSETQ, per germline. Trimming shortened V by 3 bases and J by 6 bases, and 16 bases separated the two germline ends. This chain's CDR3 is CASSSGYGQGNEQFF. The CDR3 bases are TGCGCCAGCAGCTCCGGATATGGCCAGGGCAATGAGCAGTTCTTC.

The V call is TRBV18, the J call TRBJ1-4; a possible D gene is TRBD1 (5 bases). Germline V gene lookup returns CDR1 KGHSH and CDR2 LQKENI. V was shortened by 3 bases and J by 5 bases, with 16 bases between the two germline ends. The CDR3 has 16 residues. The CDR3 nucleotides read TGTGCCAGCTCACCGAGCTTCGGACAAGGAAATGAAAAACTGTTTTTT. Translation: CASSPSFGQGNEKLFF.

This clone came up once. It is likely a read error: a sequence one base away is far more abundant. Other nucleotide sequences in the sample specify the same CDR3. The chain is built from TRBV14 and TRBJ2-5, with TRBD1 identical over 8 bases. Germline CDR1 is SGHDN and CDR2 is FVKESK. This CDR3 is built from 17 residues. The DNA for the CDR3 is TGCGCCAGCAGCCATAGGCGTGGCAGGGGGCGCGGAGAGACCCAGTACTTC. Residues: CASSHRRGRGRGETQYF.

This chain links TRBV5-1 with TRBJ2-1, with TRBD1 matching 8 bases. CDR1 and CDR2 (germline): SGHRS, YFSETQ. After removal of 1 base from V and 0 bases from J, the junction contained 3 bases not matched to a gene. The CDR3 totals 16 residues. CDR3 amino acids: CASSLQGASSYNEQFF. The CDR3 coding sequence is TGCGCCAGCAGCTTGCAGGGGGCGAGCTCCTACAATGAGCAGTTCTTC.

The chain uses TRBV7-9 and TRBJ2-7; D is unclear. CDR1 and CDR2 from the germline V gene are SEHNR and FQNEAQ (reference sequence). The CDR3 sequence is 12 residues long. The V end was cut by 5 bases, the J end by 1 base, with 6 bases between. Here the CDR3 DNA reads TGTGCCAGCAGCCCCCTTTCCTACGAGCAGTACTTC. Its translation: CASSPLSYEQYF.

This clone was seen a single time. The gene calls are TRBV25-1 and TRBJ2-5, with 8 bases matching TRBD1. The length of the CDR3 is 15 residues. Per germline, CDR1 MGHDK and CDR2 SYGVNS. Losses at the gene ends were 9 bases for V and 0 bases for J; bases not matched to a gene: 9. The CDR3 region has the DNA TGTGCCAGTGAGAGACAGGGGCTTTACCAAGAGACCCAGTACTTC. Translating it yields CASERQGLYQETQYF.

The chain uses TRBV6-5 and TRBJ2-5, with 9 bases lining up with TRBD2. Germline V lookup: CDR1 MNHEY, CDR2 SVGAGI. This CDR3 has 16 amino acids. Trimming took 0 bases from V and 6 from J; bases not matched to a gene: 8. The CDR3 sequence is CASSYSRAGGSKTQYF. The CDR3 region has the DNA TGTGCCAGCAGTTACTCGAGAGCGGGAGGTTCGAAGACCCAGTACTTC.

The gene calls are TRBV2 and TRBJ2-3; D remains unclear. The germline CDR1 and CDR2 sequences are SNHLY and FYNNEI. The V end lost 6 bases, the J end lost 1 base, and 11 bases lay between the germline ends. There are 14 residues in the CDR3. The CDR3 nucleotides are TGTGCCAGCAGACCCCTAGTAGGCACAGATACGCAGTATTTT. Protein sequence: CASRPLVGTDTQYF.

The rearrangement joins TRBV7-9 to TRBJ2-3; 8 nucleotides align to TRBD1. Germline V gene sequence: CDR1 SEHNR, CDR2 FQNEAQ (reference sequence). CDR3 length: 16 amino acids. V lost 5 bases, J lost 6 bases, and 13 bases stayed unmatched. For the CDR3, the DNA is TGTGCCAGCAGCCTCCTGAGTTGGCAGGGGGCGGATACGCAGTATTTT. This encodes CASSLLSWQGADTQYF.

This clone has a single count. The genes are TRBV5-4 and TRBJ2-1; 10 bases fit TRBD2. CDR3 size: 16 residues. Trimming took 1 base from V and 2 from J; bases not matched to a gene: 3. Germline assignment: CDR1 SGHNT and CDR2 YYREEE (reference sequence). The CDR3 loop reads CASSLTSGATYNEQFF. The CDR3 DNA reads TGTGCCAGCAGCTTGACTAGCGGGGCAACCTACAATGAGCAGTTCTTC.